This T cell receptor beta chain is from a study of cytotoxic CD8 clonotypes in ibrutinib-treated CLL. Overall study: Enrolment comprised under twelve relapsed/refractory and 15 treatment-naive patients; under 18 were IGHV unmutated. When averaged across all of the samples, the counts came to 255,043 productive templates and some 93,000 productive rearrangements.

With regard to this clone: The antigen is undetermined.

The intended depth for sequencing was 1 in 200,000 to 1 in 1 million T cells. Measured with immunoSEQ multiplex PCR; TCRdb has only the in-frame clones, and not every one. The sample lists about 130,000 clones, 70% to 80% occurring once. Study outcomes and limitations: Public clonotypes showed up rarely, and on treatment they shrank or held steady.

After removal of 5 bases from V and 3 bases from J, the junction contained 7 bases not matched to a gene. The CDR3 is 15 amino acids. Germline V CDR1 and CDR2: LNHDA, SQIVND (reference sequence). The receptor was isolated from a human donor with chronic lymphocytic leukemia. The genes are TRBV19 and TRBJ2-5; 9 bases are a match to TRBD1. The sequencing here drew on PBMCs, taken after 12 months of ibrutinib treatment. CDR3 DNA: TGTGCCAGTAGTTCAGGGGGACAGGGAGAAGAGACCCAGTACTTC. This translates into CASSSGGQGEETQYF.